This T cell receptor (beta chain) comes out of a study of early T cells in non-severe SARS-CoV-2 infection. For the study at large: Sequencing was performed on bulk RNA from unsorted whole blood, leaving chains unpaired.

The length of the CDR3 is 17 residues. J gave up 6 bases and V 6 bases, and 16 bases lay outside the gene matches. This clonotype occurred many times. Its antigen is currently unknown. Unique molecular identifiers were attached to individual cDNA molecules. MiXCR, run by TCRdb on the 5' RACE reads, gives a single entry per CDR3 protein. The sample holds approximately 83,000 distinct CDR3 sequences, around an eighth seen once. Points from the study as a whole: Comparison of clonotypes with VDJdb favored anti-spike CD8 responses while missing private and CD4 specificities.

Sequenced: whole blood. The receptor was isolated from an adult who was a healthcare worker with PCR-confirmed SARS-CoV-2 infection or an uninfected control (not recorded which). V gene TRBV12-3 or TRBV12-4 combines with J gene TRBJ2-1, with 8 bases matching TRBD2. The CDR3 region is CASSPSQGLALGNEQFF. CDR3 in DNA: TGTGCCAGCAGCCCTAGCCAAGGACTAGCTTTGGGCAATGAGCAGTTCTTC.